Below are 2 T cell receptor beta chains sequenced from a single sample in a study of beta chain features in type 1 diabetes. The study reverse transcribed the entire isolated RNA, so it sequenced expressed TCRB transcripts. TCRdb's table, derived via immunoSEQ multiplex PCR, lists solely in-frame clones and lacks some. Among about 930,000 clones listed, roughly a sixth were seen once. Sequenced: naive CD4+ T cells from blood. Receptors originate from a woman between 18 and 30 years old in good health.

The chain employs TRBV5-8 and TRBJ2-2; 10 bases fit TRBD1. V dropped 3 bases and J dropped 6; count of bases not matched to a gene: 5. This CDR3 region has 15 residues. Looked up from germline, CDR1 is SGHTS and CDR2 is YDEGEE. The CDR3 DNA reads as TGTGCCAGCAGCTCGGGACAGGGGTTGCCCGGGGAGCTGTTTTTT. Residues: CASSSGQGLPGELFF.

In DNA, the CDR3 is TGTGCTAGTGGGCTTAGAACCCTTGACACTGAAGCTTTCTTT. Protein product: CASGLRTLDTEAFF. This chain uses TRBV12-5 with TRBJ1-1; D gene unclear. The germline gives CDR1 LGHNT, CDR2 FRNRAP. The germline V and J ends were trimmed by 6 bases and 3 bases, with 14 bases remaining between them. CDR3 length: 14 amino acids.